The entry that follows covers one T cell receptor (beta chain) sequence. Its antigen is unknown. Trimming at V came to 3 bases and at J to 5 bases, leaving 20 bases not matched to a gene. The CDR3 sequence is 20 residues long. CDR1 and CDR2 (germline): MNHNS, SASEGT. TCRdb re-called the reads with MiXCR, one entry per CDR3 protein. The table includes about 830,000 distinct CDR3 sequences, around a third detected once. The data were taken from a study of T cell repertoires in cytomegalovirus infection. General study findings and limits: Identification of carriers of CMV plus the relevant HLA was performed using cumulative public TCR beta family frequency.

This TCR came from a human donor in good health (CMV status not recorded). Some clones in this sample may be carry-over from other donors' samples. The chain has TRBV6-1 and TRBJ1-4; 8 nucleotides agree with TRBD1. Sample: cultured CD8+ T cells from PBMCs, taken from culture after CMV antigen stimulation. Written as DNA, the CDR3 is TGTGCCAGCAGTGACGGTTTACGGGTCAGGGGGCGCGCGGGGAATGAAAAACTGTTTTTT. It codes for CASSDGLRVRGRAGNEKLFF.